This is a list of T cell receptor beta chains from one sample in a study of CD8 T cells in Susac syndrome. TCRdb reanalysed the immunoSEQ multiplex PCR reads using MiXCR and keeps one entry per CDR3 protein. The table has 110,000 or so distinct CDR3 sequences, approximately 96% seen once. Sequenced material: CD4+ T cells from PBMCs. The receptors originated from a human donor in good health. The CDR3 runs from the conserved cysteine through the conserved F or W. A D gene is named only where the DNA matches it firmly. Some rows mark clone size as missing; the rest say once, few, many or name a class of expanded clone.

j_call	clone_size	d_call	v_call	cdr3_nt	cdr3_aa
TRBJ2-1	-	-	TRBV4-2	TGTGCCAGCAGCCAAGATTGGGGCCAAGTAGTGGATGAGCAGTTCTTC	CASSQDWGQVVDEQFF
TRBJ2-6	-	TRBD1	TRBV7-2	TGTGCCAGCAGCTTAATTATCGGACAGGGGATCTCTGGGGCCAACGTCCTGACTTTC	CASSLIIGQGISGANVLTF
TRBJ2-7	-	-	TRBV27	TGTGCCAGCAGTTTCCGACTAGGGCCCTACGAGCAGTACTTC	CASSFRLGPYEQYF
TRBJ1-1	-	-	TRBV28	TGTGCCAGCAGTTTGGGGAAGGGCACTGAAGCTTTCTTT	CASSLGKGTEAFF
TRBJ2-7	once	-	TRBV12-3/TRBV12-4	TGTGCCAGCAGGGACGGGACACGGATATCCTACGAGCAGTACTTC	CASRDGTRISYEQYF
TRBJ2-2	-	-	TRBV11-2	TGTGCCAGCAGCGAGCTACCCGGGAACACCGGGGAGCTGTTTTTT	CASSELPGNTGELFF
TRBJ2-2	-	-	TRBV3-1	TGTGCCAGCAGCCAGGGGGATCCGACCGGGGAGCTGTTTTTT	CASSQGDPTGELFF
TRBJ2-1	-	-	TRBV29-1	TGCAGCGTTGCGGGGGCGAGGAGCAATGAGCAGTTCTTC	CSVAGARSNEQFF
TRBJ2-2	-	-	TRBV12-5	TGTGCTAGTGGTTTGGTAGAGGGAGTGAACACCGGGGAGCTGTTTTTT	CASGLVEGVNTGELFF
TRBJ2-3	once	-	TRBV5-1	TGCGCCAGCAGCTTCAGAGTTAGCACAGATACGCAGTATTTT	CASSFRVSTDTQYF
TRBJ2-5	-	TRBD2	TRBV5-6	TGTGCCAGCAGCTTGGCGAGACTAGCGGGAAAGGAGACCCAGTACTTC	CASSLARLAGKETQYF
TRBJ2-3	-	-	TRBV7-3	TGTGCCAGCAGCCCGAGTGGTGGAAGTAGCACAGATACGCAGTATTTT	CASSPSGGSSTDTQYF
TRBJ2-5	-	-	TRBV13	TGTGCCAGCAGCTTAAGGAACAACCAAGAGACCCAGTACTTC	CASSLRNNQETQYF